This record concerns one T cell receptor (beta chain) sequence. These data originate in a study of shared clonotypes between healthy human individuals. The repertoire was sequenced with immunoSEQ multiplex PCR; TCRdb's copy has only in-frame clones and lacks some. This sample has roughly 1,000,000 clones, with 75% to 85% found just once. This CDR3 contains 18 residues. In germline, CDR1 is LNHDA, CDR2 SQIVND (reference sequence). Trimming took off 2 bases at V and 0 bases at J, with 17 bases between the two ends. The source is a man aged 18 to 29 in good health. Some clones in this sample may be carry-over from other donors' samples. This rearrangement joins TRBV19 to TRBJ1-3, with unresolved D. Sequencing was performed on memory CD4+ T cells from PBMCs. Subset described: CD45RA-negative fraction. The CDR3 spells CASSIFPAGLLSGNTIYF. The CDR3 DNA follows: TGTGCCAGTAGTATATTCCCGGCAGGCCTACTCTCTGGAAACACCATATATTTT.